The sequence of this T cell receptor (beta chain) was determined in a study of shared clonotypes between healthy human individuals. Background on the study: Samples came from a couple of female and three male donors aged 18 to 49. Study-level results: Clonotypes shared by all four donors outscored non-shared clonotypes in generation probability. Of the naive CD4 clonotypes, around 4.8% were shared across several donors.

Only Caucasian adults living in Nashville, Tennessee made up the donor group. This CDR3 comprises 19 residues. V lost 4 bases to trimming and J lost 1 base, with 24 bases between them. CDR1 is SGDLS and CDR2 is YYNGEE in the germline V gene. The repertoire was sequenced with immunoSEQ multiplex PCR; TCRdb's copy has only in-frame clones and lacks some. Here the sample spans about 2.3 million clones, 93% being singletons. This clone was seen once. Antigen: not known. The chain carries TRBV9 and TRBJ2-4; D might be TRBD1 or TRBD2, each matching 6 bases. The receptor was derived from a man between 18 and 29 years old in good health. Some clones in this sample may be carry-over from other donors' samples. Input material: naive CD4+ T cells from PBMCs. Subset specified: CD45RA+ positively selected. The CDR3 reads CASSSTWGAEDPAKNIQYF. CDR3 coding DNA: TGTGCCAGCAGCTCAACCTGGGGGGCCGAAGATCCGGCCAAAAACATTCAGTACTTC.